This is a list of T cell receptor beta chains from one sample in a study of vaccination effects on CD4 cells after COVID-19. Assay used: immunoSEQ multiplex PCR; TCRdb lists only in-frame clones, some missing. The table shows about 24,000 clones, with about three quarters occurring only once. For these TCRs, the target antigens are not known. The sequenced sample was CD4+ T cells from PBMCs cultured with SARS-CoV-2 spike peptides, obtained before COVID-19 vaccination. The source of these receptors is a human donor who received a COVID-19 vaccine. Both conserved end residues are part of each CDR3.

V gene | CDR3 protein
TRBV5-4 | CASSLAQGEETQYF
TRBV6-4 | CASSRTGTSTDTQYF
TRBV4-2 | CASSQSGTVNGYTF
TRBV27 | CASRPSGTYNSPLHF
TRBV7-8 | CASSPGRGPNYGYTF
TRBV6-5 | CASSPGKDYGYTF
TRBV7-9 | CASGTGGYQETQYF
TRBV4-2 | CASSQGGRVDEAFF
TRBV6-5 | CASSYSGTGDIYEQYF
TRBV24-1 | CATSGAGGSDTQYF
TRBV18 | CASSFGRELDSPLHF
TRBV5-1 | CASSLMVDSVWNTEAFF
TRBV10-3 | CAISERTGGGNTIYF
TRBV18 | CASSPTDRGYGYTF
TRBV19 | CASSIGAGGVVDGYTF
TRBV5-1 | CASSERTSGRFGTQYF
TRBV6-5 | CASRVSGGSDTQYF
TRBV5-6 | CASSLGGARLMPQHF
TRBV5-4 | CASSLAVVVREQETQYF
TRBV6-4 | CASRLEDRGPSTEAFF
TRBV10-3 | CAISDLAGVVGNEQFF